This T cell receptor beta chain was sequenced for a study of T-cell memory formation after mild COVID-19. Study-level information: There were largely donor-specific TCR clusters. Study-level findings and limits: The main location of contracting CD4+ clones was CM and EM, and that of contracting CD8+ clones was EMRA. A second wave expanding day 15 to 37 was CD4+-biased; contracting clones were balanced.

Germline V CDR1 and CDR2: MNHEY, SVGEGT. The CDR3 contains 13 residues. V was trimmed by 6 bases and J by 7 bases, leaving 12 bases between them. Comments on this clonotype: Antigen unknown.

Sample barcodes and UMIs were carried by the TCR alpha and TCR beta cDNA libraries that 5'RACE generated with constant-segment primers. TCRdb passed the 5' RACE reads through MiXCR, listing each CDR3 protein once. The repertoire consists of about 150,000 distinct CDR3 sequences, with roughly 30% occurring once and the leading ten covering more than 10%. Sequenced: PBMCs or a T cell subset sorted from them (not recorded which). The chain is built from TRBV6-2 or TRBV6-3 and TRBJ2-2, with a possible D match to TRBD2 (5 bases). This sequence originates from an adult woman who had mild COVID-19 (a few samples of this study predate the infection). Cell type and time point are not known. CDR3 protein: CASSPTGYGELFF. Here the CDR3 DNA reads TGTGCCAGCAGCCCTACGGGATACGGGGAGCTGTTTTTT.